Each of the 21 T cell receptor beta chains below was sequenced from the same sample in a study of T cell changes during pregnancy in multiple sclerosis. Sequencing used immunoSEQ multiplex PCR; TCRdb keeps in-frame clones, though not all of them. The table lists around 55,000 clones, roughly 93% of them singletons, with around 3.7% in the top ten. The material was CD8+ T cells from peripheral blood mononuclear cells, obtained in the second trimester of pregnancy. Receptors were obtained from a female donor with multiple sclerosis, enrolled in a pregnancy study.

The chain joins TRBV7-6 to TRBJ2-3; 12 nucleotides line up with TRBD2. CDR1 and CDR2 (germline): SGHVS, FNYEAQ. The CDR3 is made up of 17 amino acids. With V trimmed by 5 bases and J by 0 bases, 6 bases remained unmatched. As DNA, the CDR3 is TGTGCCAGCAGCATCGGACTAGCGGGGCTTAGCACAGATACGCAGTATTTT. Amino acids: CASSIGLAGLSTDTQYF.

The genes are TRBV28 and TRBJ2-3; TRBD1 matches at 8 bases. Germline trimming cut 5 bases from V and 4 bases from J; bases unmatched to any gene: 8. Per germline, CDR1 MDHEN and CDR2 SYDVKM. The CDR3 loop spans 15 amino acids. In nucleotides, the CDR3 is TGTGCCAGCAGTGTATCGACAGGGGCGGCAGATACGCAGTATTTT. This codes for CASSVSTGAADTQYF.

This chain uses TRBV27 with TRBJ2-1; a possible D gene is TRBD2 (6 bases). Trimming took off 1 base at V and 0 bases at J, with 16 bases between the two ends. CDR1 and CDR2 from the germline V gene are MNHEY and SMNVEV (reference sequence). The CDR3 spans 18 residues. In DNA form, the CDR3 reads TGTGCCAGCAGTTTATTTAGGGGCGGGAAGACCTCCTACAATGAGCAGTTCTTC. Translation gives CASSLFRGGKTSYNEQFF.

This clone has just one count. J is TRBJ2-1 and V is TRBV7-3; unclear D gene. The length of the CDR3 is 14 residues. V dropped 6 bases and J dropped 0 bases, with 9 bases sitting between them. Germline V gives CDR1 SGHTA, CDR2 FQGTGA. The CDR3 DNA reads TGTGCCAGCAGTCGAGAGAGCTCCTACAATGAGCAGTTCTTC. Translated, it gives CASSRESSYNEQFF.

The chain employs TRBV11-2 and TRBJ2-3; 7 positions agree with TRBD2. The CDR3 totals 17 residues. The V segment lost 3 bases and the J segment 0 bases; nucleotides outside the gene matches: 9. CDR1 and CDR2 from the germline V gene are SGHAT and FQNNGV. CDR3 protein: CASSFPQAGTSTDTQYF. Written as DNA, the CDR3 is TGTGCCAGCAGCTTCCCCCAAGCGGGGACTAGCACAGATACGCAGTATTTT.

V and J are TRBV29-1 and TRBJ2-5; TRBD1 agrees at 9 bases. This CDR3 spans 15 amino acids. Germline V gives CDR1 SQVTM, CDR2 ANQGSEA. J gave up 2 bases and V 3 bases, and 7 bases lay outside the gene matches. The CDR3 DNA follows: TGCAGCGTTGATCGTCGGGACAGGGCACAAGAGACCCAGTACTTC. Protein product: CSVDRRDRAQETQYF.

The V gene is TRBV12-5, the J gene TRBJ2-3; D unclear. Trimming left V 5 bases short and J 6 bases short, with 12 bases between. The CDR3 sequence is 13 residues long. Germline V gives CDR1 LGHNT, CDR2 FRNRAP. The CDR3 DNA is TGTGCTAGTGGTCGCGCAATTGAGGATACGCAGTATTTT. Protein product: CASGRAIEDTQYF.

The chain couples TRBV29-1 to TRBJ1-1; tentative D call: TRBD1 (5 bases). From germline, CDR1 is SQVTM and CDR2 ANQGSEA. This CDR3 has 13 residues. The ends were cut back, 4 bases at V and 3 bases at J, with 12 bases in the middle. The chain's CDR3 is CSVAGWGDTEAFF. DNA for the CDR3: TGCAGCGTTGCTGGTTGGGGGGACACTGAAGCTTTCTTT. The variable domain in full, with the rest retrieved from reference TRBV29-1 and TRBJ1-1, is SAVISQKPSRDICQRGTSLTIQCQVDSQVTMMFWYRQQPGQSLTLIATANQGSEATYESGFVIDKFPISRPNLTFSTLTVSNMSPEDSSIYLCSVAGWGDTEAFFGQGTRLTVV.

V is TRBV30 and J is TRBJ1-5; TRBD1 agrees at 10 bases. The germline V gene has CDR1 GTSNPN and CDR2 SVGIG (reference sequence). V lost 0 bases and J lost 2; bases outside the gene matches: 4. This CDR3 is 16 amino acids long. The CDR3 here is CAWSVWDRGGNQPQHF. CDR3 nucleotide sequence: TGTGCCTGGAGTGTTTGGGACAGGGGCGGCAATCAGCCCCAGCATTTT.

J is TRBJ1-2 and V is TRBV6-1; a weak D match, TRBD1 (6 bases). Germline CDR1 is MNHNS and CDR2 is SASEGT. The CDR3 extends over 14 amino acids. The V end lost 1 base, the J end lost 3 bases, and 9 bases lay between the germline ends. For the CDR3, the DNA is TGTGCCAGCAGTGAAGGCTGGACAGACTATGGCTACACCTTC. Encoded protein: CASSEGWTDYGYTF.

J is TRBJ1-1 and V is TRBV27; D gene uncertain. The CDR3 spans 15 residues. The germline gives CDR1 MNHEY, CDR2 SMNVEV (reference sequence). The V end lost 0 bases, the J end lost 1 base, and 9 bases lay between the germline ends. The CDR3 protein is CASSLSGSQNTEAFF. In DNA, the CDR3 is TGTGCCAGCAGTTTATCGGGCAGCCAGAACACTGAAGCTTTCTTT.

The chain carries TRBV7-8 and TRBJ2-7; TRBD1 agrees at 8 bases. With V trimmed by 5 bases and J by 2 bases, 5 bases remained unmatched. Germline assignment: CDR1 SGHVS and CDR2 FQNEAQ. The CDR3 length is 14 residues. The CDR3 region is CASSLSGGTYEQYF. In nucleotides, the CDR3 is TGTGCCAGCAGCCTCTCAGGGGGCACCTACGAGCAGTACTTC.

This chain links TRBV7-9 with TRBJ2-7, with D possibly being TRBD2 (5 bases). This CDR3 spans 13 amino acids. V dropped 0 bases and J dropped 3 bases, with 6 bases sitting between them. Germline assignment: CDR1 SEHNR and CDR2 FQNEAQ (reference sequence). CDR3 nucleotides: TGTGCCAGCAGCTTAGCGGACTTCTACGAGCAGTACTTC. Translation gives CASSLADFYEQYF.

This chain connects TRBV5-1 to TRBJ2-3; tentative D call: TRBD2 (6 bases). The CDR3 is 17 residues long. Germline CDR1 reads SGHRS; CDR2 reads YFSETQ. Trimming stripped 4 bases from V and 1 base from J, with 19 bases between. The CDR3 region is CASSPARDLIRTDTQYF. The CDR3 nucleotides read TGCGCCAGCAGCCCTGCGCGGGACCTCATTCGCACAGATACGCAGTATTTT.

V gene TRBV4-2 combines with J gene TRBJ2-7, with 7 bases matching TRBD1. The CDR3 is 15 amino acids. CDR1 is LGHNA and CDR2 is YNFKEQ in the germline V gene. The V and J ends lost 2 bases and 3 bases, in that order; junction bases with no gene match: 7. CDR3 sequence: CASSQTETGSYEQYF. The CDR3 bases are TGTGCCAGCAGCCAAACAGAGACAGGGAGCTACGAGCAGTACTTC.

CDR3 amino acids: CASSQDRAGPSYEQYF. The CDR3 DNA follows: TGCGCCAGCAGCCAAGATCGGGCGGGCCCAAGCTACGAGCAGTACTTC. This rearrangement joins TRBV4-3 to TRBJ2-7; weak D call: TRBD2 (5 bases). V lost 0 bases, J lost 3 bases, and 15 bases lay in between. CDR3 length: 16 amino acids. The germline V gene encodes CDR1 LGHNA and CDR2 YSLEER.

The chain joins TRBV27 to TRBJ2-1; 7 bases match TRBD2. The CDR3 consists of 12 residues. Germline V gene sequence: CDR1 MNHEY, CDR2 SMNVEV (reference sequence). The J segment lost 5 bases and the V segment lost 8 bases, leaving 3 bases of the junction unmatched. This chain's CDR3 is CASGRVNNEQFF. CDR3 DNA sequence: TGTGCCAGCGGGAGGGTAAACAATGAGCAGTTCTTC.

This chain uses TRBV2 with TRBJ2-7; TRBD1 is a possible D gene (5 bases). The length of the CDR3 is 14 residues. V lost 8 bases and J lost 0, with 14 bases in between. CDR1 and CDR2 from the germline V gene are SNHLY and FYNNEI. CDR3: CASGVGHHSYEQYF. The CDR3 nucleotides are TGTGCCAGCGGGGTTGGACACCACTCCTACGAGCAGTACTTC.

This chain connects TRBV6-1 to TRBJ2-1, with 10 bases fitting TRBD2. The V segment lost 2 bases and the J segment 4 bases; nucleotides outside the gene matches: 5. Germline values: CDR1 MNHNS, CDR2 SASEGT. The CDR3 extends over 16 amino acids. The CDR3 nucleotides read TGTGCCAGCAGTGAATTAGGGACTAGCGCTTACAATGAGCAGTTCTTC. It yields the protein CASSELGTSAYNEQFF.

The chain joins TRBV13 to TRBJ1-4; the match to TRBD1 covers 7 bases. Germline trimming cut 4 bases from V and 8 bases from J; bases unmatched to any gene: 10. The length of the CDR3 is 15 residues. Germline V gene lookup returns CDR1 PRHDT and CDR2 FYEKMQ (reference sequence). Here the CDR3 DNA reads TGTGCCAGCAGCTACTACCGGGACAGTAACGAAAAACTGTTTTTT. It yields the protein CASSYYRDSNEKLFF.

In DNA, the CDR3 is TGTGCCAGCAGTGAGTACCACAGCTACGAGCAGTACTTC. This translates into CASSEYHSYEQYF. The chain combines TRBV6-1 with TRBJ2-7; D uncertain. Germline V lookup: CDR1 MNHNS, CDR2 SASEGT. V was pared by 3 bases and J by 3 bases, with 9 bases between. CDR3 length: 13 residues.